The rows below give T cell receptor beta chains drawn from one sample of a study of T cells expressing NK-cell markers. From its re-call of the 5' RACE reads, TCRdb lists each CDR3 protein once, without DNA. This repertoire includes approximately 460,000 distinct CDR3 sequences. Sample: blood T cells: a sorted CD56 or NKG2C T cell subset, CD4+ or CD8+ T cells, or bulk PBMC T cells (not recorded which). All receptors come from a woman between 18 and 70 years old in good health. CDR3s include the opening cysteine and the closing phenylalanine or tryptophan. The order of the fields is V gene, J gene, CDR3 protein.

v_gene: TRBV5-1
j_gene: TRBJ2-5
CDR3aa: CASSNNYRDIQETQYF

v_gene: TRBV20-1
j_gene: TRBJ1-1
CDR3aa: CSASLPVAEAFF

v_gene: TRBV6-5
j_gene: TRBJ2-3
CDR3aa: CASSYGTRDYQYTDTQYF

v_gene: TRBV7-2
j_gene: TRBJ1-2
CDR3aa: CASRFTGDYTF

v_gene: TRBV6-2/TRBV6-3
j_gene: TRBJ2-4
CDR3aa: CASSYSTDIQYF

v_gene: TRBV5-5
j_gene: TRBJ2-3
CDR3aa: CASSPPKWTGWTDTQYF

v_gene: TRBV20-1
j_gene: TRBJ2-7
CDR3aa: CSARTSGRAGEQYF

v_gene: TRBV12-3/TRBV12-4
j_gene: TRBJ2-1
CDR3aa: CASSPVGRGEQFF

v_gene: TRBV12-3/TRBV12-4
j_gene: TRBJ2-7
CDR3aa: CASSSVGGGSVEQYF

v_gene: TRBV3-1
j_gene: TRBJ2-1
CDR3aa: CASSPAGRGPNNEQFF

v_gene: TRBV12-3/TRBV12-4
j_gene: TRBJ2-2
CDR3aa: CASSPPGTRNTGELLF

v_gene: TRBV4-3
j_gene: TRBJ1-2
CDR3aa: CASSQEPAVTYGYTF

v_gene: TRBV29-1
j_gene: TRBJ2-2
CDR3aa: CSVPGLADPGELFF

v_gene: TRBV23-1
j_gene: TRBJ2-3
CDR3aa: CASSPILHTARYNTDTQYF

v_gene: TRBV20-1
j_gene: TRBJ2-1
CDR3aa: CSASTSGGADEQFF

v_gene: TRBV15
j_gene: TRBJ2-5
CDR3aa: CATSRDRAKGRLFNRETQYF

v_gene: TRBV2
j_gene: TRBJ1-2
CDR3aa: CASSGDRENYGYTF

v_gene: TRBV12-3/TRBV12-4
j_gene: TRBJ1-2
CDR3aa: CASSRDKELSYTF

v_gene: TRBV29-1
j_gene: TRBJ2-3
CDR3aa: CSAQGPDTQYF

v_gene: TRBV11-1
j_gene: TRBJ2-3
CDR3aa: CASSSGLAGAVATDTQYF

v_gene: TRBV27
j_gene: TRBJ1-2
CDR3aa: CASSWAGDDYGYTF

v_gene: TRBV12-3/TRBV12-4
j_gene: TRBJ1-6
CDR3aa: CASRLQANNSPLHF

v_gene: TRBV7-7
j_gene: TRBJ2-1
CDR3aa: CASSSQLAGGNNEQFF

v_gene: TRBV12-3/TRBV12-4
j_gene: TRBJ2-3
CDR3aa: CASSPLGAGGLDTQYF